A selection of T cell receptor beta chains follows, all from one sample in a study of PD-1 blockade in classical Hodgkin lymphoma. This table comes from immunoSEQ multiplex PCR, and its TCRdb copy is limited to in-frame clones, with some not included. The table includes nearly 25,000 clones, approximately 81% detected once. Sequencing used peripheral blood mononuclear cells (PBMCs), obtained before the second cycle of nivolumab. The receptors derive from a human donor with classical Hodgkin lymphoma. Each CDR3 is given with its conserved first and last residue.

v_gene	j_gene	CDR3aa
TRBV27	TRBJ1-5	CAYNGGRLKRQPQHF
TRBV6-6	TRBJ2-7	CASSTGTPASEQYF
TRBV6-6	TRBJ2-1	CASSYSGVGVGEQFF
TRBV5-1	TRBJ2-3	CASSLGGSTDTQYF
TRBV29-1	TRBJ2-1	CSAMSLGNEQFF
TRBV4-1	TRBJ2-7	CASSPPGADYEQYF
TRBV4-1	TRBJ1-3	CASSQDHSGNTIYF
TRBV9	TRBJ2-3	CASSVSLPDTQYF
TRBV7-2	TRBJ2-7	CASSLERAGGLRLDF
TRBV9	TRBJ1-4	CASSPGTGRNEKLFF
TRBV6-1	TRBJ2-3	CAQEKAGDLPDTQYF
TRBV5-8	TRBJ1-4	CASSSEAWPNEKLFF
TRBV2	TRBJ1-1	CASSEEPGGGTEAFF
TRBV2	TRBJ2-7	CASMLSLAEGYEQYF
TRBV23-1	TRBJ2-3	CASSQYGRTDTQYF
TRBV5-6	TRBJ1-3	CASSFDYSGNTIYF
TRBV7-8	TRBJ1-5	CASSLEGARNQPQHF
TRBV6-6	TRBJ2-5	CASSPPGTYQETQYF
TRBV5-6	TRBJ1-1	CASSLGSGIGFF
TRBV7-9	TRBJ2-3	CASSGAKATSTDTQYF
TRBV10-3	TRBJ1-4	CAISQADRGRGEKLFF
TRBV6-1	TRBJ2-7	CAIGLAGSSYEQYF
TRBV5-1	TRBJ2-4	CASSLGGGAPSIQYF
TRBV27	TRBJ2-1	CASSLPRGNEQFF
TRBV19	TRBJ2-3	CASSITGQFTDTQYF
TRBV21-1	TRBJ2-1	CASSIARRLFFTYYNEQFF
TRBV29-1	TRBJ1-2	CSVVLTGESNYGYTF
TRBV18	TRBJ2-7	CASSLPDSREQYF
TRBV18	TRBJ1-1	CASSPLQGGNTEAFF
TRBV4-1	TRBJ2-3	CASSQGRGTLTDTQYF